Listed below are T cell receptor beta chains from one sample, sequenced in a study of early T cells in non-severe SARS-CoV-2 infection. TCRdb re-derived calls from the 5' RACE reads in MiXCR, one entry per CDR3 protein. Of some 50,000 distinct CDR3 sequences listed, roughly a tenth were seen once; the top ten hold under 6%. The sequencing input was whole blood. These receptor sequences come from an adult who was a healthcare worker with PCR-confirmed SARS-CoV-2 infection or an uninfected control (not recorded which). Each CDR3 is given with its conserved first and last residue. D genes are given only for firm matches. Clone size is stated in some rows and not others, as once, few, many or a class when expanded.

abundance: many; d_gene: NA; v_gene: TRBV6-1; j_gene: TRBJ2-6; CDR3nt: TGTGCCAGCAGCCCCCATTCGGGGGCCAACGTCCTGACTTTC; CDR3aa: CASSPHSGANVLTF
abundance: many; d_gene: NA; v_gene: TRBV29-1; j_gene: TRBJ1-4; CDR3nt: TGCAGCGTGGGGGCAGCGGGGGCTAATGAAAAACTGTTTTTT; CDR3aa: CSVGAAGANEKLFF
abundance: NA; d_gene: NA; v_gene: TRBV10-2; j_gene: TRBJ1-1; CDR3nt: TGCGCCAGCACCCTGGGGCAGGTAACTGAAGCTTTCTTT; CDR3aa: CASTLGQVTEAFF
abundance: many; d_gene: NA; v_gene: TRBV20-1; j_gene: TRBJ2-1; CDR3nt: TGCAGTGCTAGCATCGGGGCGAGGGGCAATGAGCAGTTCTTC; CDR3aa: CSASIGARGNEQFF
abundance: NA; d_gene: NA; v_gene: TRBV25-1; j_gene: TRBJ2-6; CDR3nt: TGTGCCAGCAGTGTAGGGAACGTCCTGACTTTC; CDR3aa: CASSVGNVLTF
abundance: NA; d_gene: NA; v_gene: TRBV29-1; j_gene: TRBJ1-4; CDR3nt: TGCAGCGTTGCCCGGCGGAATGAAAAACTGTTTTTT; CDR3aa: CSVARRNEKLFF
abundance: many; d_gene: TRBD2; v_gene: TRBV7-2; j_gene: TRBJ2-1; CDR3nt: TGTGCCAGCAGCCTTGTAGGGACTAGCGGGGGCTACAATGAGCAGTTCTTC; CDR3aa: CASSLVGTSGGYNEQFF
abundance: few; d_gene: TRBD2; v_gene: TRBV5-1; j_gene: TRBJ2-1; CDR3nt: TGCGCCAGCAGCTTGGAGTCTAGCGGGGGGAATGAGCAGTTCTTC; CDR3aa: CASSLESSGGNEQFF
abundance: many; d_gene: TRBD1; v_gene: TRBV20-1; j_gene: TRBJ2-3; CDR3nt: TGCAGTGCTAGGGCCGGGACAGGGGCCGGAGATACGCAGTATTTT; CDR3aa: CSARAGTGAGDTQYF
abundance: many; d_gene: TRBD1; v_gene: TRBV29-1; j_gene: TRBJ2-7; CDR3nt: TGCAGCATTCGACAGGGGAGTTACGAGCAGTACTTC; CDR3aa: CSIRQGSYEQYF
abundance: many; d_gene: NA; v_gene: TRBV3-1; j_gene: TRBJ2-2; CDR3nt: TGTGCCAGCAGCCAAGACCAGACCGGGGAGCTGTTTTTT; CDR3aa: CASSQDQTGELFF
abundance: NA; d_gene: TRBD2; v_gene: TRBV28; j_gene: TRBJ2-1; CDR3nt: TGTGCCAGCAGTTCCTCGGGACTACTAAATGAGCAGTTCTTC; CDR3aa: CASSSSGLLNEQFF
abundance: NA; d_gene: NA; v_gene: TRBV7-9; j_gene: TRBJ2-7; CDR3nt: TGTGCCAGCAGCTTAGTCCGCGGTAGCTCCTACGAGCAGTACTTC; CDR3aa: CASSLVRGSSYEQYF
abundance: few; d_gene: TRBD2; v_gene: TRBV12-3/TRBV12-4; j_gene: TRBJ2-4; CDR3nt: TGTGCCAGCAGTCCCGACTGGGGCTTCAGCGGGGGGCTAGCCAAAAACATTCAGTACTTC; CDR3aa: CASSPDWGFSGGLAKNIQYF
abundance: few; d_gene: TRBD1; v_gene: TRBV6-6; j_gene: TRBJ1-3; CDR3nt: TGTGCCAGCAGGGAGTCTACCGGGACAGGAAGAAACACCATATATTTT; CDR3aa: CASRESTGTGRNTIYF
abundance: NA; d_gene: TRBD1; v_gene: TRBV12-3/TRBV12-4; j_gene: TRBJ2-2; CDR3nt: TGTGCCAGCAGCCTACAGGGGGCCGACACCGGGGAGCTGTTTTTT; CDR3aa: CASSLQGADTGELFF
abundance: many; d_gene: NA; v_gene: TRBV29-1; j_gene: TRBJ2-5; CDR3nt: TGCAGCGTTGAAGAGGTTCAGAGTCAAGAGACCCAGTACTTC; CDR3aa: CSVEEVQSQETQYF
abundance: few; d_gene: NA; v_gene: TRBV3-1; j_gene: TRBJ2-7; CDR3nt: TGTGCCAGCAGCCAATTACTAGGGTACGAGCAGTACTTC; CDR3aa: CASSQLLGYEQYF
abundance: many; d_gene: NA; v_gene: TRBV6-2/TRBV6-3; j_gene: TRBJ2-7; CDR3nt: TGTGCCAGCAGTCAAGGAGGCGAGCAGTACTTC; CDR3aa: CASSQGGEQYF
abundance: NA; d_gene: NA; v_gene: TRBV27; j_gene: TRBJ2-7; CDR3nt: TGTGCCAGCGGAATTACAGGGTCCTACGAGCAGTACTTC; CDR3aa: CASGITGSYEQYF
abundance: many; d_gene: NA; v_gene: TRBV6-6; j_gene: TRBJ2-7; CDR3nt: TGTGCCAGCAGTTACAGTGAGTTCTCCTACGAGCAGTACTTC; CDR3aa: CASSYSEFSYEQYF
abundance: few; d_gene: NA; v_gene: TRBV29-1; j_gene: TRBJ2-1; CDR3nt: TGCAGCGTTGATTTGCGGATGGATGAGCAGTTCTTC; CDR3aa: CSVDLRMDEQFF
abundance: many; d_gene: NA; v_gene: TRBV7-9; j_gene: TRBJ2-2; CDR3nt: TGTGCCAGCAGCTTAGGACGGGCCGGGGAGCTGTTTTTT; CDR3aa: CASSLGRAGELFF